One and the same sample provided the 28 T cell receptor beta chains below, sequenced in a study of T cell responses to AZD1222 COVID-19 vaccine. Repertoires were generated with immunoSEQ multiplex PCR, while TCRdb's copy carries only in-frame clones and drops some. The sample has under 150,000 clones; around 90% are singletons. The sequencing used peripheral blood, collected 28 days after the second AZD1222 dose. The source is an adult who received the AZD1222 COVID-19 vaccine.

As DNA, the CDR3 is TGTGCCAGCAGCCCGGGACTAGCGGGGATCTACGAGCAGTACTTC. Its protein is CASSPGLAGIYEQYF. V and J are TRBV6-2 or TRBV6-3 and TRBJ2-7, with TRBD2 matching over 13 bases. CDR3 length equals 15 residues. From germline, CDR1 is MNHEY and CDR2 SVGEGT. V lost 6 bases to trimming and J lost 3 bases; unmatched junction nucleotides: 5.

The chain couples TRBV19 to TRBJ1-2; D is perhaps TRBD1 (5 bases). V lost 7 bases and J lost 8, with 17 bases in between. The V gene's germline CDR1 is LNHDA and CDR2 SQIVND (reference sequence). The CDR3 length is 13 residues. CDR3 loop: CASTAQSGGGYTF. CDR3 bases: TGTGCCAGTACAGCTCAGTCTGGGGGGGGCTACACCTTC. Combining the CDR3 with reference TRBV19 and TRBJ1-2 gives the whole variable domain DGGITQSPKYLFRKEGQNVTLSCEQNLNHDAMYWYRQDPGQGLRLIYYSQIVNDFQKGDIAEGYSVSREKKESFPLTVTSAQKNPTAFYLCASTAQSGGGYTFGSGTRLTVV.

This chain links TRBV28 with TRBJ2-5, with a tentative D call TRBD1 (5 bases). The germline V gene has CDR1 MDHEN and CDR2 SYDVKM. The CDR3 sequence is 14 residues long. V was shortened by 4 bases and J by 2 bases, with 11 bases between the two germline ends. The CDR3 DNA is TGTGCCAGCAGTTCCGGCGACAGACAAGAGACCCAGTACTTC. It yields the protein CASSSGDRQETQYF. Drawing the rest from reference TRBV28 and TRBJ2-5, the complete variable domain is DVKVTQSSRYLVKRTGEKVFLECVQDMDHENMFWYRQDPGLGLRLIYFSYDVKMKEKGDIPEGYSVSREKKERFSLILESASTNQTSMYLCASSSGDRQETQYFGPGTRLLVL.

This clone appeared a single time. The chain recombines TRBV5-1 with TRBJ2-1; perhaps TRBD2 as D (6 bases). V was cut by 0 bases and J by 7 bases, with 14 bases left in between. CDR1 SGHRS and CDR2 YFSETQ come from the germline V gene. CDR3 length equals 15 residues. The CDR3 nucleotides read TGCGCCAGCAGCTTGGCCCGTGGGGGAGGAAATGAGCAGTTCTTC. Its protein is CASSLARGGGNEQFF.

This chain connects TRBV10-1 to TRBJ1-1; no clear D. V was pared by 0 bases and J by 3 bases, with 14 bases between. This CDR3 comprises 16 residues. Germline CDR1 is WNHNN and CDR2 is SYGVQD (reference sequence). The CDR3 nucleotides read TGCGCCAGCAGTGAGTCCCCAGGCGGGAGAGACACTGAAGCTTTCTTT. Amino acid sequence: CASSESPGGRDTEAFF.

This chain connects TRBV11-1 to TRBJ1-6, with a weak D call TRBD1 (5 bases). Trimming left V 3 bases short and J 7 bases short, with 10 bases between. The CDR3 has 14 residues. In germline, CDR1 is SGHAT, CDR2 FQDESV (reference sequence). CDR3 nucleotide sequence: TGTGCCAGCAGCTTTCGGGGGTTGAATTCACCCCTCCACTTT. Its protein product is CASSFRGLNSPLHF.

The genes are TRBV10-3 and TRBJ2-4; 10 bases align to TRBD1. This CDR3 spans 16 amino acids. The germline gives CDR1 ENHRY, CDR2 SYGVKD. J lost 2 bases, V lost 4 bases, and 5 bases had no gene match. The CDR3 DNA sequence: TGTGCCATCAGTGCGGGGACAGGGGTATCCAAAAACATTCAGTACTTC. Its translation: CAISAGTGVSKNIQYF.

The chain couples TRBV24-1 to TRBJ2-7, with 9 bases identical to TRBD1. The V and J ends lost 10 bases and 5 bases, in that order; junction bases with no gene match: 8. CDR3 length: 13 amino acids. Looked up from germline, CDR1 is KGHDR and CDR2 is SFDVKD. This CDR3 is CATGGDRVHEQYF. Here the CDR3 DNA reads TGTGCCACGGGAGGGGACAGGGTCCACGAGCAGTACTTC.

The V call is TRBV3-1 (or the pseudogene TRBV3-2), the J call TRBJ1-1; a possible D gene is TRBD1 (6 bases). The CDR3 runs 16 residues. Between the trimmed V and J ends, which lost 0 bases and 5 bases, there was a span of 16 bases. Germline CDR1 is LGHDT and CDR2 is YNNKEL (reference sequence). The CDR3 sequence: CASSQERTAQGTEAFF. The DNA for the CDR3 is TGTGCCAGCAGCCAAGAAAGGACAGCCCAAGGGACTGAAGCTTTCTTT.

The chain joins TRBV19 to TRBJ1-5; 7 bases are a match to TRBD1. The CDR3 totals 15 residues. The germline CDR1 and CDR2 sequences are LNHDA and SQIVND (reference sequence). The trim removed 8 bases at V and 5 bases at J, leaving 12 bases unmatched. The CDR3 sequence is CASVEGGQPYQPQHF. In DNA form, the CDR3 reads TGTGCCAGTGTCGAGGGGGGACAGCCCTATCAGCCCCAGCATTTT.

The gene calls are TRBV11-2 and TRBJ1-2, with D tentatively TRBD1 (5 bases). The CDR3 totals 17 residues. Between the trimmed V and J ends, which lost 5 bases and 1 base, there was a span of 20 bases. Per germline, CDR1 SGHAT and CDR2 FQNNGV. The CDR3 reads CASSRDSLLNINYGYTF. CDR3 nucleotides: TGTGCCAGCAGCCGTGACAGCCTATTAAATATTAACTATGGCTACACCTTC. The entire variable domain, with the rest obtained from reference TRBV11-2 and TRBJ1-2, is as follows: EAGVAQSPRYKIIEKRQSVAFWCNPISGHATLYWYQQILGQGPKLLIQFQNNGVVDDSQLPKDRFSAERLKGVDSTLKIQPAKLEDSAVYLCASSRDSLLNINYGYTFGSGTRLTVV.

The gene calls are TRBV30 and TRBJ1-1, with 8 bases aligning to TRBD1. The germline V gene has CDR1 GTSNPN and CDR2 SVGIG (reference sequence). V shed 3 bases and J 1 base; nucleotides not matched to a gene: 16. This CDR3 has 18 residues. The CDR3 region is CAWSKPQGALNRNTEAFF. CDR3 bases: TGTGCCTGGAGCAAACCGCAGGGGGCGCTTAACAGGAACACTGAAGCTTTCTTT.

This clone has a single count. The chain uses TRBV28 and TRBJ2-7; possibly TRBD1 for D (6 bases). The length of the CDR3 is 13 residues. Germline CDR1 is MDHEN and CDR2 is SYDVKM. Trimming removed 6 bases from V and 6 bases from J, with 15 bases in between. The CDR3 spells CASSQGQRGEQYF. Written as DNA, the CDR3 is TGTGCCAGCAGCCAAGGACAGCGCGGCGAGCAGTACTTC.

The chain joins TRBV2 to TRBJ1-5; TRBD1 might be the D (5 bases). V lost 7 bases and J 3 bases, leaving 16 bases between the germline ends. This CDR3 region has 15 residues. Germline V gives CDR1 SNHLY, CDR2 FYNNEI. The chain's CDR3 is CASKPGTQSNQPQHF. The CDR3, as DNA: TGTGCCAGCAAACCCGGGACGCAATCCAATCAGCCCCAGCATTTT.

V usage is TRBV27 and J usage is TRBJ1-3, with D perhaps TRBD1 (6 bases). Germline V gives CDR1 MNHEY, CDR2 SMNVEV (reference sequence). V dropped 2 bases and J dropped 4 bases, with 18 bases sitting between them. This CDR3 is 17 amino acids long. CDR3 in amino acids: CASSLAPPGEGGNTIYF. The CDR3 DNA is TGTGCCAGCAGTTTAGCCCCCCCAGGGGAGGGCGGAAACACCATATATTTT.

The chain has TRBV6-1 and TRBJ2-7; TRBD1 aligns across 7 bases. Losses at the gene ends were 0 bases for V and 13 bases for J; bases not matched to a gene: 15. This CDR3 spans 15 amino acids. Germline V gene data show CDR1 as MNHNS and CDR2 as SASEGT. Here the CDR3 reads CASSEAAGTANSRYV. CDR3 bases: TGTGCCAGCAGTGAAGCGGCCGGGACAGCCAACTCGCGATACGTC.

Note on this clone: The same CDR3 arises from other DNA sequences in this sample as well. The rearrangement links TRBV5-5 to TRBJ1-3; D remains unclear. CDR1 SGHKS and CDR2 YYEKEE come from the germline V gene (reference sequence). V shed 0 bases and J shed 0 bases, with 4 bases lying between them. The CDR3 spans 14 residues. The CDR3: CASSLVLSGNTIYF. CDR3 DNA sequence: TGTGCCAGCAGCTTGGTCCTCTCTGGAAACACCATATATTTT.

V usage is TRBV30 and J usage is TRBJ1-2, with D maybe TRBD1 (6 bases). This CDR3 is 13 amino acids long. Germline loops: CDR1 GTSNPN, CDR2 SVGIG (reference sequence). V lost 2 bases and J 7 bases, leaving 14 bases between the germline ends. CDR3 nucleotides: TGTGCCTGGAGTCCCCAGGGGAAGGGTGGCTACACCTTC. It is translated as CAWSPQGKGGYTF.

This clone was recorded only once. The chain joins TRBV6-5 to TRBJ1-6; 7 bases align to TRBD1. In germline, CDR1 is MNHEY, CDR2 SVGAGI. Losses at the gene ends were 6 bases for V and 9 bases for J; bases not matched to a gene: 2. This CDR3 has 12 residues. The CDR3 DNA reads as TGTGCCAGCAGGACAGGGACTTCACCCCTCCACTTT. Translation: CASRTGTSPLHF.

J is TRBJ1-1 and V is TRBV11-2, with no clear D. Germline CDR1 and CDR2: SGHAT and FQNNGV. The CDR3 is 14 amino acids. V was cut by 5 bases and J by 3 bases, with 13 bases left in between. This CDR3 reads CASSPEMGYTEAFF. The CDR3 nucleotides are TGTGCCAGCAGCCCAGAGATGGGGTACACTGAAGCTTTCTTT.

This chain connects TRBV5-1 to TRBJ1-2; possibly TRBD1 for D (6 bases). Germline-derived CDR1 and CDR2 are SGHRS and YFSETQ. V was pared by 0 bases and J by 8 bases, with 20 bases between. The CDR3 sequence is 16 residues long. CDR3 DNA sequence: TGCGCCAGCAGCTTGGACGCCGGGACACCTAATCCGGGCTACACCTTC. The encoded protein is CASSLDAGTPNPGYTF.

In this sample, this clone turned up once. J is TRBJ2-3 and V is TRBV28; TRBD2 matches 9 bases. V was pared by 1 base and J by 0 bases, with 5 bases of the junction left unmatched. The CDR3 is made up of 17 amino acids. Germline assignment: CDR1 MDHEN and CDR2 SYDVKM. The CDR3 DNA reads TGTGCCAGCAGTTTATACGGGACTAGCCAAAGCACAGATACGCAGTATTTT. Residues: CASSLYGTSQSTDTQYF.

The genes are TRBV28 and TRBJ1-3, with TRBD1 as a possible D gene (6 bases). Trimming stripped 10 bases from V and 4 bases from J, with 14 bases between. The CDR3 consists of 13 residues. Germline V CDR1 and CDR2: MDHEN, SYDVKM. The CDR3 here is CAINGGAGNTIYF. Written as DNA, the CDR3 is TGTGCCATCAATGGGGGGGCAGGAAACACCATATATTTT.

This clone appeared once. The chain employs TRBV19 and TRBJ1-2; a weak D match, TRBD1 (6 bases). This CDR3 has 12 residues. CDR1 and CDR2 from the germline V gene are LNHDA and SQIVND (reference sequence). Trimming shortened V by 3 bases and J by 7 bases, and 9 bases separated the two germline ends. CDR3 loop: CASSIARGGYTF. The CDR3, as DNA: TGTGCCAGTAGTATCGCCAGGGGTGGCTACACCTTC.

This clone has only one observation. The rearrangement uses TRBV29-1 and TRBJ2-2; D is possibly TRBD2 (6 bases). The CDR3 is 13 residues long. CDR1 is SQVTM, CDR2 ANQGSEA, per germline. V gave up 8 bases and J gave up 4 bases, with 14 bases separating them. CDR3 DNA sequence: TGCAGCACCACGGGAGTTGGCACCGGGGAGCTGTTTTTT. This codes for CSTTGVGTGELFF.

This clone has a single count. The chain links TRBV5-4 to TRBJ1-4; 8 nucleotides align to TRBD1. J gave up 6 bases and V 3 bases, and 7 bases lay outside the gene matches. Per the germline V gene, CDR1 is SGHNT and CDR2 is YYREEE (reference sequence). This CDR3 has 15 amino acids. The CDR3 sequence: CASSSRTGLDEKLFF. The CDR3 DNA follows: TGTGCCAGCAGCTCACGGACAGGGCTGGATGAAAAACTGTTTTTT.

The rearrangement uses TRBV7-9 and TRBJ2-5; D possibly uses TRBD1 or TRBD2 (5 bases each). Germline V CDR1 and CDR2: SEHNR, FQNEAQ (reference sequence). This CDR3 contains 13 residues. V was shortened by 6 bases and J by 1 base, with 9 bases between the two germline ends. CDR3 bases: TGTGCCAGCAGGAGGGACGTCCAAGAGACCCAGTACTTC. This sequence encodes CASRRDVQETQYF.

V and J are TRBV27 and TRBJ2-7; TRBD2 aligns across 8 bases. The J segment lost 6 bases and the V segment lost 4 bases, leaving 11 bases of the junction unmatched. The CDR3 is 15 residues long. Germline CDR1 reads MNHEY; CDR2 reads SMNVEV (reference sequence). CDR3 region: CASSSLLAASGEQYF. Written as DNA, the CDR3 is TGTGCCAGCAGTTCGCTACTAGCGGCTAGCGGCGAGCAGTACTTC.